This is a list of T cell receptor beta chains from one sample in a study of blood T cell repertoires in COVID-19. The table came from immunoSEQ multiplex PCR; TCRdb's copy has only in-frame clones and leaves some out. The repertoire holds about 39,000 clones, with roughly 80% as singletons. The sequenced sample was peripheral blood. The receptors shown here come from a man in his sixties in a cohort sampled during active COVID-19. Each CDR3 is given without its conserved first and last residue. Fields, in order: clone size, J gene, V gene, CDR3 protein. Clone size is not always given. Where it is, it says once, few, many or a class for expanded clones.

abundance: .
j_gene: TRBJ1-1
v_gene: TRBV18
CDR3aa: ASSPAAGAEAF

abundance: .
j_gene: TRBJ2-3
v_gene: TRBV27
CDR3aa: ASSRYTDTQY

abundance: .
j_gene: TRBJ2-7
v_gene: TRBV11-2
CDR3aa: ASSFPGQGVYEQY

abundance: .
j_gene: TRBJ1-1
v_gene: TRBV7-3
CDR3aa: ASSLPGIGEVF

abundance: .
j_gene: TRBJ2-1
v_gene: TRBV7-3
CDR3aa: ASSLERGSYNEQF

abundance: .
j_gene: TRBJ2-5
v_gene: TRBV27
CDR3aa: ASSRVMVGETQY

abundance: .
j_gene: TRBJ2-1
v_gene: TRBV28
CDR3aa: ASSGLATSHEQF

abundance: .
j_gene: TRBJ2-1
v_gene: TRBV19
CDR3aa: ASSISRNEQF

abundance: .
j_gene: TRBJ2-2
v_gene: TRBV28
CDR3aa: ASSSWGLAGGPGELF

abundance: .
j_gene: TRBJ2-7
v_gene: TRBV10-2
CDR3aa: ASSEGLAGASYEQY

abundance: .
j_gene: TRBJ2-5
v_gene: TRBV5-5
CDR3aa: ASNRGGGRGQETQY

abundance: few
j_gene: TRBJ2-1
v_gene: TRBV9
CDR3aa: ASSPRHTSDNEQF

abundance: once
j_gene: TRBJ2-3
v_gene: TRBV28
CDR3aa: ASSTSVTDTQY

abundance: once
j_gene: TRBJ2-3
v_gene: TRBV9
CDR3aa: ASSVGSSRRADTQY

abundance: .
j_gene: TRBJ1-1
v_gene: TRBV9
CDR3aa: ASSAGGTVNAF

abundance: .
j_gene: TRBJ2-3
v_gene: TRBV27
CDR3aa: ASSAGTALGTQY

abundance: few
j_gene: TRBJ1-4
v_gene: TRBV28
CDR3aa: ASSLLEKLF

abundance: .
j_gene: TRBJ2-3
v_gene: TRBV11-2
CDR3aa: ASSLGSGLEADTQY

abundance: few
j_gene: TRBJ2-1
v_gene: TRBV19
CDR3aa: ASSLTGTSGGSNEQF

abundance: .
j_gene: TRBJ2-3
v_gene: TRBV28
CDR3aa: ASSQIAGGGTDTQY

abundance: .
j_gene: TRBJ2-3
v_gene: TRBV6-2/TRBV6-3
CDR3aa: ASTPAVAGGPVGWAQY

abundance: .
j_gene: TRBJ1-2
v_gene: TRBV11-2
CDR3aa: ASSLSPHGNYGYT

abundance: .
j_gene: TRBJ2-1
v_gene: TRBV9
CDR3aa: ASSTSGGDYNEQF

abundance: once
j_gene: TRBJ2-5
v_gene: TRBV5-3
CDR3aa: ARSGDLRDKEETQY

abundance: few
j_gene: TRBJ2-1
v_gene: TRBV6-4
CDR3aa: ASSERENDEQF

abundance: .
j_gene: TRBJ2-3
v_gene: TRBV7-2
CDR3aa: ASSPRTGTDTQY

abundance: .
j_gene: TRBJ2-7
v_gene: TRBV4-1
CDR3aa: ASSQAWTSGREGEQY

abundance: once
j_gene: TRBJ1-4
v_gene: TRBV4-2
CDR3aa: ASSQGGGQSTNEKLF

abundance: .
j_gene: TRBJ1-2
v_gene: TRBV28
CDR3aa: ASRQSGGGYT

abundance: .
j_gene: TRBJ1-6
v_gene: TRBV7-9
CDR3aa: ASMDGWRGGNNSPLH

abundance: .
j_gene: TRBJ1-1
v_gene: TRBV27
CDR3aa: ASSLDRATEAF

abundance: .
j_gene: TRBJ2-7
v_gene: TRBV6-6
CDR3aa: ASSVGQGLTYEQY